What follows are 5 T cell receptor beta chains derived from one specimen sequenced in a study of T cells in Graves' hyperthyroidism and ophthalmopathy. Amplified regions were TCR beta CDR3 sequences from RNA transcripts. With the HTBI primer set, the TCR CDR3 went through a first round of RT-PCR. Each CDR3 protein gets one entry after TCRdb re-called the multiplex PCR reads with MiXCR. This sample has roughly 400,000 distinct CDR3 sequences, with about 15% found just once. Sequencing was carried out using blood. These receptors were obtained from a woman in her late teens or twenties with Graves' hyperthyroidism that later progressed to Graves' ophthalmopathy.

This chain joins TRBV19 and TRBJ1-2; D uncertain. The CDR3 loop spans 15 amino acids. Germline V gives CDR1 LNHDA, CDR2 SQIVND (reference sequence). V lost 2 bases and J lost 5, with 15 bases in between. CDR3: CASSIYGRAGYGYTF. CDR3 DNA: TGTGCCAGTAGTATATACGGACGTGCCGGGTATGGCTACACCTTC.

This clonotype was found many times. V is TRBV7-8 and J is TRBJ2-1; TRBD2 matches 10 bases. Germline V gene data show CDR1 as SGHVS and CDR2 as FQNEAQ. The V and J ends lost 5 bases and 8 bases, in that order; junction bases with no gene match: 18. The CDR3 is made up of 18 amino acids. This chain's CDR3 is CASSQSRASGSQVDEQFF. For the CDR3, the DNA is TGTGCCAGCAGCCAAAGCCGGGCTAGCGGGAGTCAGGTGGATGAGCAGTTCTTC. Supplemented by reference TRBV7-8 and TRBJ2-1, the full variable domain reads GAGVSQSPRYKVAKRGQDVALRCDPISGHVSLFWYQQALGQGPEFLTYFQNEAQLDKSGLPSDRFFAERPEGSVSTLKIQRTQQEDSAVYLCASSQSRASGSQVDEQFFGPGTRLTVL.

In this sample, this clonotype turned up many times. The chain employs TRBV6-2 or TRBV6-3 and TRBJ1-5; 7 positions agree with TRBD1. Germline lookup yields CDR1 MNHEY and CDR2 SVGEGT. J was trimmed by 0 bases and V by 5 bases; bases with no gene match: 7. CDR3 size: 16 residues. CDR3 sequence reads: CASSNRGQYSNQPQHF. CDR3 in DNA: TGTGCCAGCAGTAATCGGGGACAGTATAGCAATCAGCCCCAGCATTTT.

The genes are TRBV10-1 and TRBJ2-1; 10 bases are shared with TRBD1. Germline assignment: CDR1 WNHNN and CDR2 SYGVQD (reference sequence). This CDR3 region has 15 residues. V lost 0 bases, J lost 9 bases, and 5 bases stayed unmatched. CDR3: CASSESAGTGVEQFF. The DNA for the CDR3 is TGCGCCAGCAGTGAGTCCGCCGGGACAGGGGTTGAGCAGTTCTTC.

The chain combines TRBV3-1 with TRBJ2-5; 9 positions agree with TRBD1. Germline V lookup: CDR1 LGHDT, CDR2 YNNKEL (reference sequence). Trimming at V came to 4 bases and at J to 2 bases, leaving 8 bases not matched to a gene. The CDR3 contains 16 residues. CDR3 nucleotide sequence: TGTGCCAGCAGCCCACAGGACAGGGGCTTTCAAGAGACCCAGTACTTC. Translating it yields CASSPQDRGFQETQYF.